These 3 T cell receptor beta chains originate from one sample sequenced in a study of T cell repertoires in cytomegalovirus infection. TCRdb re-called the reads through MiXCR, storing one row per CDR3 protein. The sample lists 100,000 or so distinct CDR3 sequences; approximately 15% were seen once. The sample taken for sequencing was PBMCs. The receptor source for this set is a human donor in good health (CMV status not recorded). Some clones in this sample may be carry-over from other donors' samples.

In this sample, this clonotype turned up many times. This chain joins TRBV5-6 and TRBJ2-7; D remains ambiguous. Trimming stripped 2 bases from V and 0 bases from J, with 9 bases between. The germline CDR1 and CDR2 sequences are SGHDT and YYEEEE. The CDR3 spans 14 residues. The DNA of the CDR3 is TGTGCCAGCAGCTTCCAAGTTAGCTCCTACGAGCAGTACTTC. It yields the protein CASSFQVSSYEQYF.

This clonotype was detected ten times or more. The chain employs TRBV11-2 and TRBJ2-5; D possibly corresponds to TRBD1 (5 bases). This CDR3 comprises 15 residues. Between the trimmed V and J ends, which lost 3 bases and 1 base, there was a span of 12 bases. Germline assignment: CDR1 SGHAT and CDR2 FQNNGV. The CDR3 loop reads CASSLKGATQETQYF. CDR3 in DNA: TGTGCCAGCAGCTTGAAAGGGGCAACCCAAGAGACCCAGTACTTC.

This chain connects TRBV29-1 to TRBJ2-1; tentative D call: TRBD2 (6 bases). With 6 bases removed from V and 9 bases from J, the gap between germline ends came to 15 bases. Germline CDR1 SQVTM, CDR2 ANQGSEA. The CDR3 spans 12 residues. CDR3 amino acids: CSVAWGLREQFF. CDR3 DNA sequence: TGCAGCGTAGCCTGGGGACTGCGTGAGCAGTTCTTC.